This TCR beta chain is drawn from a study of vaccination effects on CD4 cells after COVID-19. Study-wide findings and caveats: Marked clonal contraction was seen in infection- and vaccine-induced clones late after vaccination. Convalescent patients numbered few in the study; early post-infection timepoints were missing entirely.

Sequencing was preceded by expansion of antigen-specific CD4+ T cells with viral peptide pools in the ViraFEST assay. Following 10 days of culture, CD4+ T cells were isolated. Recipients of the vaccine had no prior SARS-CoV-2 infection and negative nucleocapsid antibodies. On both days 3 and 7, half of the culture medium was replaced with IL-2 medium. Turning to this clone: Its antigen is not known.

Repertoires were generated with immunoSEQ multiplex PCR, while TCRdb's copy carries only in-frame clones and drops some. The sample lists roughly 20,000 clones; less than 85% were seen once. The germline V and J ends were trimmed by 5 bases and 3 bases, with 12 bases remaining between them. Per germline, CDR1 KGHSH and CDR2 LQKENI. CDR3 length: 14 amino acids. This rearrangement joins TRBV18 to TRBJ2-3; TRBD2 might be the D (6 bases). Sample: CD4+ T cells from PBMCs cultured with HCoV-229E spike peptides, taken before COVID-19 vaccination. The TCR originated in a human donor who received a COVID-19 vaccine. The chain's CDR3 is CASSWGVSTDTQYF. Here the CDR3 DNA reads TGTGCCAGCTCATGGGGGGTATCGACAGATACGCAGTATTTT.